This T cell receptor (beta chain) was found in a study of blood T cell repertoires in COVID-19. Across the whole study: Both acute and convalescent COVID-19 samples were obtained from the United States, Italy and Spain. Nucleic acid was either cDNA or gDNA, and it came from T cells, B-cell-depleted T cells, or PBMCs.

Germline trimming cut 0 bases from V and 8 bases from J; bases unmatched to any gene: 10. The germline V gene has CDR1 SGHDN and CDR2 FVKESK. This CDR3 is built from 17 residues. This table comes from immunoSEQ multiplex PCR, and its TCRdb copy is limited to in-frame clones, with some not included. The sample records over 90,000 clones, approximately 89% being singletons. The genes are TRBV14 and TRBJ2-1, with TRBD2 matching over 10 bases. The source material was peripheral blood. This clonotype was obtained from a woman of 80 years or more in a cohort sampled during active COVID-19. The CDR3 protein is CASSQDIAGGRRDEQFF. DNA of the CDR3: TGTGCCAGCAGCCAAGACATAGCGGGAGGCCGCCGAGATGAGCAGTTCTTC.